This T cell receptor (beta chain) appears in the sequencing data of a study of cytomegalovirus exposure and HLA in healthy donors. Overall study findings and caveats: In a later analysis, a missense DCLRE1C variant was linked to TCR beta V- and J-gene trimming. Immune exposure information available was restricted to CMV serostatus.

With regard to this clone: The antigen is not known.

The PCR employed 60 Vbeta primers together with 13 Jbeta primers. Libraries were prepared by immunoSEQ multiplex PCR; TCRdb keeps only in-frame clonotypes and omits some of them. The table includes 90,000 or so clones, 69% detected once. While unrecorded immune exposures were likely, the donors were nominally healthy when sampled. Germline V gene sequence: CDR1 LNHNV, CDR2 YYDKDF (reference sequence). CDR3 length: 12 amino acids. Trimming pared 0 bases from V and 15 bases from J, leaving 11 bases between. This TCR was recovered from a man aged 45-60 years in good health and CMV-seronegative. V usage is TRBV15 and J usage is TRBJ1-4; D may be TRBD1 (5 bases). The sample taken for sequencing was PBMCs. CDR3 loop: CATSRDTREVFF. CDR3 sequence (DNA): TGTGCCACCAGCAGAGATACCAGGGAGGTGTTTTTT.